This paragraph covers one TCR beta chain sequence. What it binds is unknown. Using immunoSEQ multiplex PCR, the repertoire was profiled, and TCRdb retains in-frame clones only, with some absent. The table records over 2,500 clones, approximately 34% of them present only once. J was trimmed by 3 bases and V by 0 bases; bases with no gene match: 5. The CDR3 consists of 16 residues. Germline V lookup: CDR1 LNHNV, CDR2 YYDKDF (reference sequence). This record comes from a study of T cells in localized non-small cell lung cancer. Points from the study as a whole: The tumor had only one region sequenced, so heterogeneity remains possible. Among blood samples, higher T cell density accompanied longer overall survival. Clonality of T cells reached its maximum in uninvolved adjacent lung, surpassing tumor.

The J gene is TRBJ2-5, the V gene TRBV15; 9 bases fit TRBD2. The receptor was isolated from an older female donor with stage I lung adenocarcinoma. Material: lung tumor tissue, obtained before any cancer treatment. The CDR3 loop is CATSREGAGGKETQYF. CDR3 DNA: TGTGCCACCAGCAGAGAAGGCGCGGGAGGGAAAGAGACCCAGTACTTC.